The clone carrying this TCR beta chain has at least ten counts. Its antigen is still unknown. This sample was taken from a study of CD8 T cells in ankylosing spondylitis. Deletions cut 1 base from V and 9 bases from J, with 16 bases between. The CDR3 runs 14 residues. Germline V gene lookup returns CDR1 DFQATT and CDR2 SNEGSKA (reference sequence). Whole-study findings and limits: A TCR beta motif made of about 8 highly homologous variants seemed typical of ankylosing spondylitis blood.

TCRdb called the 5' RACE reads again in MiXCR, with one record for every CDR3 protein. This repertoire shows hundreds of thousands of distinct CDR3 sequences, 12% found once; its top ten account for approximately 0.51%. The sequenced sample consisted of blood, either unsorted or a sorted T cell fraction (not recorded which). The receptor was isolated from a male donor with ankylosing spondylitis. This chain connects TRBV20-1 to TRBJ2-1, with D possibly TRBD1 on 5 matching bases. The CDR3 DNA is TGCAGTGCTAGAGTTGAGGCTAGGGGCGCTGAGCAGTTCTTC. The encoded protein is CSARVEARGAEQFF.